A single sample gave rise to the 27 T cell receptor beta chains below, sequenced in a study of post-analysis software for immune sequencing data. Study-level results: Four or five TRBV segments were more frequent in patients than controls; TRBV5-6, TRBV5-1 and TRBV20-1 belonged to this group.

The antigens of these receptors remain unknown. Incorporated into the TCR beta cDNA libraries were unique molecular identifiers, which served to reduce PCR and sequencing biases. TCRdb called the PCR reads again in MiXCR, with one record for every CDR3 protein. The sample has about 770,000 distinct CDR3 sequences, 35% to 55% seen once; the top ten hold 4.9%. Input material: blood. These receptor sequences come from a girl aged 10-17 years with multiple sclerosis.

The chain employs TRBV5-1 and TRBJ1-1, with TRBD1 matching 10 bases. The CDR3 totals 15 residues. With 0 bases clipped from V and 4 bases from J, the junction kept 3 bases outside the gene matches. CDR1 SGHRS and CDR2 YFSETQ come from the germline V gene. CDR3 sequence reads: CASSLAGTGATEAFF. CDR3 in DNA: TGCGCCAGCAGCTTGGCCGGGACAGGGGCCACTGAAGCTTTCTTT.

The rearrangement links TRBV20-1 to TRBJ2-5; 7 nucleotides line up with TRBD1. The junction had 8 bases not matched to a gene; V was cut back by 6 bases and J by 4 bases. The CDR3 runs 13 residues. Germline V CDR1 and CDR2: DFQATT, SNEGSKA (reference sequence). CDR3 protein: CSASDRSRETQYF. CDR3 sequence (DNA): TGCAGTGCCTCGGACAGGTCACGAGAGACCCAGTACTTC.

This clonotype was observed a few times. The V call is TRBV2, the J call TRBJ2-1; D uncertain. CDR1 and CDR2 from the germline V gene are SNHLY and FYNNEI. Trimming pared 1 base from V and 13 bases from J, leaving 20 bases between. This CDR3 is 15 amino acids long. The CDR3 nucleotides read TGTGCCAGCAGTGAAGGACGGTCTGGCGAAGAGCCCCAGTTCTTC. Translated: CASSEGRSGEEPQFF.

This clonotype was detected only a few times. The chain recombines TRBV27 with TRBJ2-5; a possible D gene is TRBD2 (5 bases). In germline, CDR1 is MNHEY, CDR2 SMNVEV (reference sequence). This CDR3 spans 13 amino acids. V lost 4 bases to trimming and J lost 5 bases, with 11 bases between them. As DNA, the CDR3 is TGTGCCAGCAGTTGGCAGCGCGGGGAGACCCAGTACTTC. This translates into CASSWQRGETQYF.

This clonotype was seen only once. The chain is built from TRBV7-3 and TRBJ2-2, with TRBD1 identical over 10 bases. Trimming at V came to 0 bases and at J to 0 bases, leaving 1 base not matched to a gene. Germline V gene sequence: CDR1 SGHTA, CDR2 FQGTGA. CDR3 length equals 17 residues. The CDR3 DNA follows: TGTGCCAGCAGCTTAACGGGACAGGGGTCGAACACCGGGGAGCTGTTTTTT. This translates into CASSLTGQGSNTGELFF.

The chain combines TRBV7-2 with TRBJ2-3, with 13 bases that match TRBD2. The CDR3 is 15 residues long. CDR1 and CDR2 from the germline V gene are SGHTA and FQGNSA. J gave up 4 bases and V 7 bases, and 5 bases lay outside the gene matches. CDR3 nucleotides: TGTGCCAGCAAGCTAGGACTAGCGGGAGCAGATACGCAGTATTTT. It translates to CASKLGLAGADTQYF. Filled out from reference TRBV7-2 and TRBJ2-3, the complete variable domain reads GAGVSQSPSNKVTEKGKDVELRCDPISGHTALYWYRQSLGQGLEFLIYFQGNSAPDKSGLPSDRFSAERTGGSVSTLTIQRTQQEDSAVYLCASKLGLAGADTQYFGPGTRLTVL.

This clonotype appeared a few times. The V gene is TRBV7-9, the J gene TRBJ2-4; 13 bases agree with TRBD2. The CDR3 runs 15 residues. CDR1 and CDR2 from the germline V gene are SEHNR and FQNEAQ (reference sequence). Trimming removed 5 bases from V and 7 bases from J; junction bases left unmatched: 5. CDR3 sequence: CASSRTSGRSNIQYF. CDR3 DNA: TGTGCCAGCAGCCGGACTAGCGGGAGATCTAACATTCAGTACTTC.

This clonotype showed up just once. The chain is built from TRBV10-3 and TRBJ2-7; 10 nucleotides align to TRBD1. The CDR3 contains 16 residues. Germline V gene lookup returns CDR1 ENHRY and CDR2 SYGVKD. V dropped 1 base and J dropped 4; count of bases not matched to a gene: 7. The CDR3 sequence is CAISELRTGGAYEQYF. CDR3 in DNA: TGTGCCATCAGTGAGTTACGGACAGGGGGGGCTTACGAGCAGTACTTC.

This chain connects TRBV10-3 to TRBJ2-7, with 8 positions matching TRBD2. The CDR3 totals 14 residues. The junction had 3 bases not matched to a gene; V was cut back by 5 bases and J by 0 bases. From germline, CDR1 is ENHRY and CDR2 SYGVKD. Written as DNA, the CDR3 is TGTGCCATCAGTCTCACTAGCGGCTCCTACGAGCAGTACTTC. Protein: CAISLTSGSYEQYF.

This chain joins TRBV6-6 and TRBJ1-2, with D hard to call. V was pared by 6 bases and J by 0 bases, with 5 bases between. CDR1 MNHNY and CDR2 SVGAGI come from the germline V gene (reference sequence). The CDR3 has 12 amino acids. The CDR3, as DNA: TGTGCCAGCAGGTCCTCTAACTATGGCTACACCTTC. Protein product: CASRSSNYGYTF.

The chain has TRBV24-1 and TRBJ2-5, with 7 positions matching TRBD1. Per the germline V gene, CDR1 is KGHDR and CDR2 is SFDVKD. The V and J ends lost 7 bases and 11 bases, in that order; junction bases with no gene match: 12. This CDR3 comprises 13 residues. The CDR3 sequence is CATRGDSPYEQYF. Here the CDR3 DNA reads TGTGCCACCAGGGGGGACAGTCCTTATGAGCAGTACTTC.

In this sample, this clonotype turned up a few times. The gene calls are TRBV4-3 and TRBJ2-1; no clear D. This CDR3 contains 12 residues. V lost 5 bases and J lost 9, with 11 bases in between. CDR1 and CDR2 (germline): LGHNA, YSLEER. For the CDR3, the DNA is TGCGCCAGCAGCGTAGGTTGGGGTGAGCAGTTCTTC. It translates to CASSVGWGEQFF.

In its sample, this clonotype was seen once. The junction shows a germline mismatch at one end, possibly a read error. The V and J genes are TRBV7-2 and TRBJ2-5; 8 nucleotides agree with TRBD2. This CDR3 region has 16 residues. Germline CDR1 is SGHTA and CDR2 is FQGNSA. DNA of the CDR3: TGTGCCTGCAGCGTCGGGGGGGCTTTAGGCGTTGGGGAGCAGTACTTC. Amino acids: CACSVGGALGVGEQYF. Together with reference TRBV7-2 and TRBJ2-5, the CDR3 gives the full variable domain: GAGVSQSPSNKVTEKGKDVELRCDPISGHTALYWYRQSLGQGLEFLIYFQGNSAPDKSGLPSDRFSAERTGGSVSTLTIQRTQQEDSAVYLCACSVGGALGVGEQYFGPGTRLLVL.

This sequence joins TRBV7-2 and TRBJ2-6; unclear D gene. CDR1 SGHTA and CDR2 FQGNSA come from the germline V gene. The germline V and J ends were trimmed by 7 bases and 0 bases, with 10 bases remaining between them. The CDR3 has 15 amino acids. CDR3 sequence (DNA): TGTGCCAGCAAAGGTACTACCTCTGGGGCCAACGTCCTGACTTTC. Its translation is CASKGTTSGANVLTF.

Of note for this clonotype: Germline and junction disagree at one end, which may indicate a read error. The chain links TRBV10-2 to TRBJ2-3, with TRBD1 identical over 8 bases. This CDR3 contains 16 residues. Germline CDR1 is WSHSY and CDR2 is SAAADI. The CDR3 protein is CASSPITGGSTDTQYF. The DNA of the CDR3 is TGCGCCAGCAGTCCGATCACAGGGGGAAGCACGGATACGCAGTATTTT.

V and J are TRBV7-2 and TRBJ2-7; TRBD1 matches at 10 bases. The germline V gene has CDR1 SGHTA and CDR2 FQGNSA. Trimming at V came to 6 bases and at J to 3 bases, leaving 5 bases not matched to a gene. This CDR3 contains 14 residues. The CDR3 nucleotides are TGTGCCAGCAGGACGGGACAGGGGTTCTACGAGCAGTACTTC. Its translation: CASRTGQGFYEQYF.

The chain uses TRBV11-2 and TRBJ2-3, with D uncertain. Germline V gene sequence: CDR1 SGHAT, CDR2 FQNNGV. V lost 1 base and J lost 2, with 10 bases in between. The CDR3 runs to 15 residues. CDR3 nucleotide sequence: TGTGCCAGCAGCTTAGGCAGGATTCACACAGATACGCAGTATTTT. This translates into CASSLGRIHTDTQYF.

The count of this clonotype is one. The chain is built from TRBV10-3 and TRBJ1-4; D is uncertain. Per germline, CDR1 ENHRY and CDR2 SYGVKD. The CDR3 runs to 18 residues. Trimming cost V 0 bases and J 0 bases, with 14 bases left between them. CDR3 coding DNA: TGTGCCATCAGTGAGTCGGCGATGGATATTGCAACTAATGAAAAACTGTTTTTT. Encoded protein: CAISESAMDIATNEKLFF.

V and J are TRBV7-9 and TRBJ2-7; D ambiguous. Looked up from germline, CDR1 is SEHNR and CDR2 is FQNEAQ (reference sequence). Trimming took off 5 bases at V and 6 bases at J, with 17 bases between the two ends. This CDR3 has 14 residues. In DNA, the CDR3 is TGTGCCAGCAGCCCCGGCGCGGCTAGTCGCGAGCAGTACTTC. Residues: CASSPGAASREQYF.

This clonotype was picked up a small number of times. J is TRBJ2-7 and V is TRBV6-5; TRBD1 aligns across 7 bases. J lost 6 bases, V lost 6 bases, and 11 bases had no gene match. The length of the CDR3 is 14 residues. Per germline, CDR1 MNHEY and CDR2 SVGAGI. CDR3 protein: CASSPDRLPGEQYF. The CDR3 DNA reads TGTGCCAGCAGCCCGGACAGGCTGCCGGGCGAGCAGTACTTC.

The chain uses TRBV27 and TRBJ2-1, with 7 bases that match TRBD2. The CDR3 sequence is 17 residues long. Trimming removed 5 bases from V and 3 bases from J; junction bases left unmatched: 13. CDR1 is MNHEY, CDR2 SMNVEV, per germline (reference sequence). Written as DNA, the CDR3 is TGTGCCAGCAGTGGATACTTTGGGGGGGACTACTACAATGAGCAGTTCTTC. Residues: CASSGYFGGDYYNEQFF.

The DNA for the CDR3 is TGTGCCGTGTCCGGGGACCCCGATCAGCCCCAGCATTTT. Protein: CAVSGDPDQPQHF. V is TRBV10-3 and J is TRBJ1-5, with D tentatively TRBD1 (5 bases). This CDR3 has 13 residues. V gave up 11 bases and J gave up 5 bases, with 16 bases separating them. Germline assignment: CDR1 ENHRY and CDR2 SYGVKD.

This clonotype was found a few times. The chain couples TRBV12-5 to TRBJ2-7; no reliable D call. Trimming took off 9 bases at V and 4 bases at J, with 22 bases between the two ends. This CDR3 comprises 15 residues. Germline V gives CDR1 LGHNT, CDR2 FRNRAP. The CDR3 reads CARNDPVQYRYEQYF. In nucleotides, the CDR3 is TGTGCTAGAAATGACCCCGTACAGTATCGGTACGAGCAGTACTTC.

The chain has TRBV19 and TRBJ1-5, with 9 bases aligning to TRBD1. CDR1 and CDR2 (germline): LNHDA, SQIVND (reference sequence). The J segment lost 4 bases and the V segment lost 4 bases, leaving 5 bases of the junction unmatched. The length of the CDR3 is 15 residues. DNA of the CDR3: TGTGCCAGTAGTAGCGGACAGGGGCGTAATCAGCCCCAGCATTTT. Translating gives CASSSGQGRNQPQHF.

This clonotype occurred a few times. The rearrangement uses TRBV6-6 and TRBJ2-5; D is ambiguous. The germline gives CDR1 MNHNY, CDR2 SVGAGI (reference sequence). The CDR3 extends over 14 amino acids. Trimming stripped 0 bases from V and 4 bases from J, with 9 bases between. The CDR3 region has the DNA TGTGCCAGCAGTTACTCGTATCCAGCAGAGACCCAGTACTTC. It yields the protein CASSYSYPAETQYF.

The chain couples TRBV10-2 to TRBJ1-2; 7 bases fit TRBD1. The germline V gene encodes CDR1 WSHSY and CDR2 SAAADI. This CDR3 contains 14 residues. V trimming: 6 bases; J trimming: 4 bases; junction bases outside the gene matches: 8. CDR3 coding DNA: TGCGCCAGCAGGACAGGGTCGACGTCCTATGGCTACACCTTC. As protein: CASRTGSTSYGYTF.

The V gene is TRBV29-1, the J gene TRBJ2-1; D not certain. Germline V gives CDR1 SQVTM, CDR2 ANQGSEA. There are 15 residues in the CDR3. The V end lost 3 bases, the J end lost 0 bases, and 12 bases lay between the germline ends. CDR3 sequence: CSVEALTSSYNEQFF. In DNA, the CDR3 is TGCAGCGTTGAGGCGTTGACGAGCTCCTACAATGAGCAGTTCTTC.